This note documents a single T cell receptor (beta chain) sequence. The data originate from a study of blood T cell repertoires in COVID-19. The overall study: The analysed material was cDNA or gDNA that came from T cells, B-cell-depleted T cells, or PBMCs.

Assay: immunoSEQ multiplex PCR; the TCRdb copy retains only in-frame clones and omits some. The sample lists roughly 220,000 clones; approximately 90% were seen once. This CDR3 has 13 residues. With 4 bases clipped from V and 3 bases from J, the junction kept 2 bases outside the gene matches. The germline gives CDR1 SGHTA, CDR2 FQGTGA. Followed longitudinally, the Seattle patients had been enrolled during active infection. The TCR originated in a woman between 50 and 59 years old with COVID-19, enrolled during active disease. What was sequenced was peripheral blood. The chain has TRBV7-3 and TRBJ2-5; 7 bases fit TRBD2. Here the CDR3 reads CASSSGGKETQYF. CDR3 coding DNA: TGTGCCAGCAGCTCCGGGGGGAAAGAGACCCAGTACTTC.